The 6 T cell receptor beta chains below come from one sample, sequenced in a study of shared clonotypes between healthy human individuals. Naive-designated CD8 cells lacked CD45RO, were positively enriched for CCR7, and omitted terminally differentiated effector memory CD45RA+ cells. Some clones are missing from TCRdb's copy, which holds only in-frame ones; the method was immunoSEQ multiplex PCR. This sample has about 2.2 million clones, with roughly 93% found just once. The sequencing input was naive CD8+ T cells from PBMCs. The receptor source for this set is a man between 18 and 35 years old in good health. Some clones in this sample may be carry-over from other donors' samples.

The chain couples TRBV10-1 to TRBJ2-3; 7 nucleotides match TRBD1. CDR1 WNHNN and CDR2 SYGVQD come from the germline V gene (reference sequence). V trimming: 4 bases; J trimming: 4 bases; junction bases outside the gene matches: 5. This CDR3 has 14 amino acids. The CDR3 DNA reads TGCGCCAGCAGTGCAGGGGGATGGTCAGATACGCAGTATTTT. The encoded protein is CASSAGGWSDTQYF.

The V call is TRBV5-4, the J call TRBJ1-3; D not resolved. Germline lookup yields CDR1 SGHNT and CDR2 YYREEE (reference sequence). The V and J ends lost 0 bases and 5 bases respectively, with 12 bases between them. The length of the CDR3 is 15 residues. This CDR3 reads CASSLVEAGRNTIYF. For the CDR3, the DNA is TGTGCCAGCAGCTTGGTGGAGGCAGGCAGAAACACCATATATTTT.

The chain has TRBV7-2 and TRBJ2-1, with 12 positions matching TRBD2. Trimming removed 0 bases from V and 7 bases from J; junction bases left unmatched: 13. The CDR3 has 19 residues. CDR1 is SGHTA and CDR2 is FQGNSA in the germline V gene. The CDR3 nucleotides read TGTGCCAGCAGCTTAGCGACTAGCGGGAGATTCGCGGTGAAAAATGAGCAGTTCTTC. It codes for CASSLATSGRFAVKNEQFF.

The DNA of the CDR3 is TGTGCCAGTAGTATGAGGGTTGTGGCCTACGAGCAGTACTTC. Translated, it gives CASSMRVVAYEQYF. The V gene is TRBV19, the J gene TRBJ2-7, with D possibly TRBD2 on 5 matching bases. This CDR3 region has 14 residues. V dropped 3 bases and J dropped 2 bases, with 11 bases sitting between them. Germline CDR1 is LNHDA and CDR2 is SQIVND (reference sequence). The full variable domain, its missing parts supplied by reference TRBV19 and TRBJ2-7, is DGGITQSPKYLFRKEGQNVTLSCEQNLNHDAMYWYRQDPGQGLRLIYYSQIVNDFQKGDIAEGYSVSREKKESFPLTVTSAQKNPTAFYLCASSMRVVAYEQYFGPGTRLTVT.

This sequence joins TRBV6-1 and TRBJ2-7; TRBD2 aligns across 11 bases. The CDR3 is made up of 14 amino acids. Germline CDR1 MNHNS, CDR2 SASEGT. In DNA form, the CDR3 reads TGTGCTACCGTTAGCGGGAGGGGCCCGGGGGAGCAGTACTTC. Protein sequence: CATVSGRGPGEQYF.

V and J are TRBV15 and TRBJ1-1; D unclear. The CDR3 sequence is 14 residues long. Germline loops: CDR1 LNHNV, CDR2 YYDKDF (reference sequence). The ends were cut back, 3 bases at V and 2 bases at J, with 10 bases in the middle. CDR3 coding DNA: TGTGCCACCAGCAGGGTATCCGAAAACACTGAAGCTTTCTTT. Translated, it gives CATSRVSENTEAFF.